Listed here are 29 T cell receptor beta chains from one sample, sequenced in a study of lymphopenia after photon versus proton radiotherapy. Produced via immunoSEQ multiplex PCR; TCRdb's table is partial and in-frame only. The table lists tens of thousands of clones, approximately 84% of them singletons. Source: peripheral blood, taken from a patient treated with proton-based radiotherapy. The source is a man aged 55 to 70 with pancreatic cancer.

The V gene is TRBV7-9, the J gene TRBJ1-1; weak D call: TRBD1 (6 bases). This CDR3 is 17 amino acids long. Germline V CDR1 and CDR2: SEHNR, FQNEAQ (reference sequence). Trimming removed 5 bases from V and 1 base from J, with 20 bases in between. This CDR3 reads CASSPPAYRAENTEAFF. The CDR3 bases are TGTGCCAGCAGCCCACCCGCGTACAGGGCTGAGAACACTGAAGCTTTCTTT.

This chain uses TRBV19 with TRBJ1-1; the match to TRBD1 covers 9 bases. The CDR3 is 16 amino acids. From germline, CDR1 is LNHDA and CDR2 SQIVND (reference sequence). Trimming removed 6 bases from V and 3 bases from J; junction bases left unmatched: 11. Here the CDR3 reads CASRQPGQGSYTEAFF. CDR3 sequence (DNA): TGTGCCAGTAGGCAACCGGGACAGGGATCGTACACTGAAGCTTTCTTT. Looking up the rest from reference TRBV19 and TRBJ1-1 gives the full variable domain: DGGITQSPKYLFRKEGQNVTLSCEQNLNHDAMYWYRQDPGQGLRLIYYSQIVNDFQKGDIAEGYSVSREKKESFPLTVTSAQKNPTAFYLCASRQPGQGSYTEAFFGQGTRLTVV.

The rearrangement uses TRBV28 and TRBJ1-1; 7 bases match TRBD1. The germline V gene encodes CDR1 MDHEN and CDR2 SYDVKM. The V gene end was trimmed by 6 bases and the J gene end by 1 base; junction bases not matched to a gene: 8. The CDR3 sequence is 15 residues long. DNA of the CDR3: TGTGCCAGCAGAGGGGGCTTGGGAACGAACACTGAAGCTTTCTTT. It encodes CASRGGLGTNTEAFF.

V and J are TRBV29-1 and TRBJ1-5; TRBD1 aligns across 7 bases. Germline V lookup: CDR1 SQVTM, CDR2 ANQGSEA. Trimming at V came to 2 bases and at J to 3 bases, leaving 1 base not matched to a gene. The CDR3 sequence is 13 residues long. In DNA, the CDR3 is TGCAGCGTTGAAACAGGGGTCAATCAGCCCCAGCATTTT. It is translated as CSVETGVNQPQHF.

The chain joins TRBV29-1 to TRBJ2-3; the D gene is possibly TRBD2 (6 bases). The length of the CDR3 is 17 residues. Looked up from germline, CDR1 is SQVTM and CDR2 is ANQGSEA. Trimming left V 0 bases short and J 0 bases short, with 16 bases between. In DNA form, the CDR3 reads TGCAGCGTTGAAGATCTCCCTTTGGCGGGAAGCACAGATACGCAGTATTTT. Protein: CSVEDLPLAGSTDTQYF.

This chain links TRBV19 with TRBJ2-2; D unclear. V was cut by 0 bases and J by 7 bases, with 15 bases left in between. Germline loops: CDR1 LNHDA, CDR2 SQIVND (reference sequence). The length of the CDR3 is 16 residues. CDR3 amino acids: CASSIDPRRARGELFF. As DNA, the CDR3 is TGTGCCAGTAGTATAGATCCACGACGGGCGCGCGGGGAGCTGTTTTTT.

This sequence joins TRBV7-2 and TRBJ1-2; no firm D call. The CDR3 runs 13 residues. The germline V gene has CDR1 SGHTA and CDR2 FQGNSA. The V gene lost 0 bases and the J gene lost 2 bases, with 4 bases spanning the gap. DNA of the CDR3: TGTGCCAGCAGCTTAGCCGGGAACTATGGCTACACCTTC. Protein sequence: CASSLAGNYGYTF.

This chain uses TRBV28 with TRBJ2-3; TRBD2 aligns across 7 bases. The CDR3 consists of 15 residues. Germline V gene sequence: CDR1 MDHEN, CDR2 SYDVKM. V lost 6 bases to trimming and J lost 11 bases; unmatched junction nucleotides: 17. CDR3 protein: CASSDLGSSGRVQYF. Here the CDR3 DNA reads TGTGCCAGCAGCGACCTAGGTTCTAGCGGTCGTGTGCAGTATTTT.

The chain joins TRBV6-1 to TRBJ2-3; D is perhaps TRBD2 (5 bases). V lost 8 bases, J lost 3 bases, and 15 bases lay in between. This CDR3 region has 14 residues. Germline loops: CDR1 MNHNS, CDR2 SASEGT. The CDR3 coding sequence is TGTGCCAGCCGGAGGCCATCTCCGACAGATACGCAGTATTTT. This translates into CASRRPSPTDTQYF.

The V gene is TRBV15, the J gene TRBJ2-1, with D perhaps matching TRBD1 (6 bases). Trimming removed 3 bases from V and 7 bases from J, with 19 bases in between. The CDR3 consists of 16 residues. Germline CDR1 reads LNHNV; CDR2 reads YYDKDF (reference sequence). CDR3 amino acids: CATSRKQGNFVNEQFF. CDR3 sequence (DNA): TGTGCCACCAGCAGGAAACAGGGAAATTTTGTAAATGAGCAGTTCTTC. Filled out from reference TRBV15 and TRBJ2-1, the complete variable domain reads DAMVIQNPRYQVTQFGKPVTLSCSQTLNHNVMYWYQQKSSQAPKLLFHYYDKDFNNEADTPDNFQSRRPNTSFCFLDIRSPGLGDTAMYLCATSRKQGNFVNEQFFGPGTRLTVL.

V is TRBV28 and J is TRBJ1-2; D gene ambiguous. This CDR3 has 13 residues. Per the germline V gene, CDR1 is MDHEN and CDR2 is SYDVKM. The V and J ends lost 3 bases and 5 bases respectively, with 10 bases between them. CDR3 sequence reads: CASSFAGGYGYTF. The CDR3 region has the DNA TGTGCCAGCAGTTTTGCCGGTGGGTATGGCTACACCTTC.

The chain is built from TRBV7-6 and TRBJ1-3, with a possible D match to TRBD1 (6 bases). The V gene's germline CDR1 is SGHVS and CDR2 FNYEAQ. The CDR3 runs 17 residues. V lost 2 bases, J lost 2 bases, and 16 bases lay in between. The CDR3 DNA sequence: TGTGCCAGCAGCTTACTCTCTGGGGGGCACGCTGGAAACACCATATATTTT. Its protein product is CASSLLSGGHAGNTIYF.

This chain links TRBV9 with TRBJ2-7; D ambiguous. Trimming shortened V by 0 bases and J by 6 bases, and 19 bases separated the two germline ends. Per germline, CDR1 SGDLS and CDR2 YYNGEE. The CDR3 is 16 residues long. The CDR3 DNA reads as TGTGCCAGCAGCGTAGGCCCCCGGACGGCCGCCTCCGAGCAGTACTTC. This codes for CASSVGPRTAASEQYF.

The chain couples TRBV7-3 to TRBJ2-2; TRBD2 aligns across 9 bases. V shed 6 bases, J shed 2 bases, and the junction held 10 bases outside the gene matches. CDR1 SGHTA and CDR2 FQGTGA come from the germline V gene. The CDR3 loop spans 17 amino acids. CDR3 sequence reads: CASSPLASGINTGELFF. In DNA form, the CDR3 reads TGTGCCAGCAGTCCACTGGCTAGCGGGATAAACACCGGGGAGCTGTTTTTT.

The genes are TRBV28 and TRBJ2-7, with 9 bases that match TRBD2. The CDR3 totals 14 residues. Germline CDR1 and CDR2: MDHEN and SYDVKM. Trimming took 8 bases from V and 3 from J; bases not matched to a gene: 8. In DNA form, the CDR3 reads TGTGCCAGCTTTGCAGGCGGGGGGGACTACGAGCAGTACTTC. This sequence encodes CASFAGGGDYEQYF.

This chain connects TRBV28 to TRBJ1-1; possibly TRBD1 for D (5 bases). The CDR3 consists of 14 residues. Trimming took 6 bases from V and 11 from J, leaving 22 bases between them. CDR1 is MDHEN, CDR2 SYDVKM, per germline. In DNA, the CDR3 is TGTGCCAGCAGGGGACGAGAAGCTCCCGCCCCTGCTTTCTTT. Translation gives CASRGREAPAPAFF.

This clone was counted once. The rearrangement joins TRBV29-1 to TRBJ2-1; D possibly matches TRBD1 or TRBD2 (5 bases each). This CDR3 is 14 amino acids long. Germline lookup yields CDR1 SQVTM and CDR2 ANQGSEA. Trimming pared 6 bases from V and 8 bases from J, leaving 20 bases between. CDR3 sequence reads: CSVLVGTARHEQFF. The DNA for the CDR3 is TGCAGCGTGCTGGTCGGGACCGCGCGCCATGAGCAGTTCTTC.

This chain joins TRBV30 and TRBJ2-1, with D possibly being TRBD2 (5 bases). The CDR3 runs to 14 residues. Trimming took off 4 bases at V and 0 bases at J, with 10 bases between the two ends. CDR1 and CDR2 from the germline V gene are GTSNPN and SVGIG (reference sequence). CDR3 nucleotides: TGTGCCTGGAATCGTGGGAGCTCCTACAATGAGCAGTTCTTC. Amino acid sequence: CAWNRGSSYNEQFF. The full variable domain, rest sourced from reference TRBV30 and TRBJ2-1, is SQTIHQWPATLVQPVGSPLSLECTVEGTSNPNLYWYRQAAGRGLQLLFYSVGIGQISSEVPQNLSASRPQDRQFILSSKKLLLSDSGFYLCAWNRGSSYNEQFFGPGTRLTVL.

The chain has TRBV11-2 and TRBJ2-1; 10 bases line up with TRBD2. CDR1 and CDR2 from the germline V gene are SGHAT and FQNNGV. This CDR3 has 15 amino acids. J gave up 4 bases and V 5 bases, and 5 bases lay outside the gene matches. CDR3 DNA sequence: TGTGCCAGCAGCGCTGGACTAGCGGCTTACAATGAGCAGTTCTTC. It yields the protein CASSAGLAAYNEQFF.

The rearrangement links TRBV6-5 to TRBJ2-7, with 7 nucleotides matching TRBD2. The J segment lost 4 bases and the V segment lost 4 bases, leaving 10 bases of the junction unmatched. This CDR3 is 15 amino acids long. CDR1 and CDR2 (germline): MNHEY, SVGAGI. The CDR3 coding sequence is TGTGCCAGCAGTTCCCCCGGGACTAAACGATACGAGCAGTACTTC. Amino acids: CASSSPGTKRYEQYF.

V is TRBV7-2 and J is TRBJ2-2; 7 bases agree with TRBD1. The CDR3 loop spans 17 amino acids. The V gene end was trimmed by 5 bases and the J gene end by 0 bases; junction bases not matched to a gene: 9. Germline CDR1 SGHTA, CDR2 FQGNSA. The CDR3 DNA is TGTGCCAGCAGCCCGTTCTCAGGGGGAGCGAACACCGGGGAGCTGTTTTTT. The encoded protein is CASSPFSGGANTGELFF.

V gene TRBV4-1 combines with J gene TRBJ2-3, with TRBD2 matching 7 bases. The CDR3 has 16 amino acids. V gave up 0 bases and J gave up 4 bases; unmatched junction bases: 7. The germline V gene encodes CDR1 MGHRA and CDR2 YSYEKL. In DNA, the CDR3 is TGCGCCAGCAGCCAAGAAGCGGGACTCATATCAGATACGCAGTATTTT. This codes for CASSQEAGLISDTQYF.

CDR3 residues: CASSPTGGQEKLFF. CDR3 nucleotides: TGTGCCAGCAGCCCGACAGGGGGCCAAGAAAAACTGTTTTTT. J is TRBJ1-4 and V is TRBV7-2, with 10 bases identical to TRBD1. The CDR3 contains 14 residues. The germline V gene has CDR1 SGHTA and CDR2 FQGNSA. Losses at the gene ends were 5 bases for V and 8 bases for J; bases not matched to a gene: 5.

This sequence joins TRBV7-8 and TRBJ2-2, with TRBD2 matching 13 bases. The CDR3 is made up of 16 amino acids. V dropped 1 base and J dropped 9; count of bases not matched to a gene: 5. Germline V gene data show CDR1 as SGHVS and CDR2 as FQNEAQ. In DNA, the CDR3 is TGTGCCAGCAGCTTAGTACTAGCGGGAGGGGTTCGGGAGCTGTTTTTT. Its protein product is CASSLVLAGGVRELFF.

The chain has TRBV5-4 and TRBJ2-7; possibly TRBD1 for D (6 bases). Per the germline V gene, CDR1 is SGHNT and CDR2 is YYREEE (reference sequence). The CDR3 is 14 residues long. The ends were cut back, 3 bases at V and 2 bases at J, with 12 bases in the middle. The DNA for the CDR3 is TGTGCCAGCAGCTCCGGGACAACCGCCTACGAGCAGTACTTC. As protein: CASSSGTTAYEQYF.

This clone showed up just a few times. The rearrangement uses TRBV11-2 and TRBJ2-3; D perhaps matches TRBD1 (6 bases). CDR1 and CDR2 from the germline V gene are SGHAT and FQNNGV. This CDR3 comprises 16 residues. The V end lost 5 bases, the J end lost 1 base, and 16 bases lay between the germline ends. CDR3 loop: CASSPGDLLGTDTQYF. In nucleotides, the CDR3 is TGTGCCAGCAGCCCAGGGGACCTACTCGGCACAGATACGCAGTATTTT.

The V and J genes are TRBV10-3 and TRBJ1-2, with 7 bases matching TRBD1. Germline CDR1 and CDR2: ENHRY and SYGVKD. Unmatched junction bases numbered 15, after V lost 0 bases and J lost 8 bases. The CDR3 runs 17 residues. CDR3 sequence (DNA): TGTGCCATCAGTGAGTCTAATGCGAGGGGGCGCTTCGGGGGCTACACCTTC. Translating gives CAISESNARGRFGGYTF.

The chain employs TRBV11-2 and TRBJ2-6, with 8 bases fitting TRBD1. The ends lost 3 bases at V and 4 bases at J; junction bases unmatched: 8. The CDR3 is 17 residues long. CDR1 is SGHAT and CDR2 is FQNNGV in the germline V gene. The CDR3 bases are TGTGCCAGCAGCTTTTTATCAGGGGGCTCCGGGGCCAACGTCCTGACTTTC. It specifies CASSFLSGGSGANVLTF.

The chain uses TRBV2 and TRBJ2-1; 8 nucleotides align to TRBD2. This CDR3 is built from 15 residues. Germline V CDR1 and CDR2: SNHLY, FYNNEI. With V trimmed by 6 bases and J by 3 bases, 7 bases remained unmatched. The CDR3 region is CASRAGLADYNEQFF. For the CDR3, the DNA is TGTGCCAGCAGAGCCGGACTAGCCGACTACAATGAGCAGTTCTTC.